This T cell receptor beta chain came from a study of T cell repertoires in cytomegalovirus infection. Overall study: Indications came from public TCR beta signatures; they pointed to CMV infection and to a matching HLA type.

TCRdb passed the reads through MiXCR, listing each CDR3 protein once. This sample yields roughly 720,000 distinct CDR3 sequences, of which roughly 35% are seen a single time; roughly 2.8% belongs to the top ten. The CDR3 totals 12 residues. The ends were cut back, 5 bases at V and 5 bases at J, with 10 bases in the middle. Regarding the study as a whole: Of the TCR beta families, the public ones yielded a cumulative frequency that identified carriers of CMV plus the relevant HLA.

Only a few counts were recorded for this clonotype. As yet, its antigen is unknown. This TCR came from a human donor in good health (CMV status not recorded). Some clones in this sample may be carry-over from other donors' samples. This chain connects TRBV12-3 or TRBV12-4 to TRBJ2-7, with a tentative D call TRBD1 (5 bases). The sample consisted of PBMCs. CDR3 residues: CASSPQDHEQYF. The CDR3 nucleotides read TGTGCCAGCAGTCCACAGGACCACGAGCAGTACTTC.